This T cell receptor (beta chain) stems from a study of control samples from healthy donors and cancer patients. Repertoires were generated with immunoSEQ multiplex PCR, while TCRdb's copy carries only in-frame clones and drops some. The sample shows 70,000 or so clones, around nine tenths of them seen only once. This CDR3 has 14 amino acids. The germline V gene encodes CDR1 SGHNT and CDR2 YYREEE (reference sequence). V was clipped by 4 bases and J by 8 bases, with 15 bases between them. The gene calls are TRBV5-4 and TRBJ1-4, with a possible D match to TRBD1 (5 bases). Input material: PBMCs. The clonotype comes from a man in his sixties with lung cancer. The CDR3 region has the DNA TGTGCCAGCAGCCCAGACAGTCGTAGAGAAAAACTGTTTTTT. Translating gives CASSPDSRREKLFF.